The T cell receptor (beta chain) under discussion was sequenced for a study of control samples from healthy donors and cancer patients. This CDR3 comprises 16 residues. In germline, CDR1 is MGHRA, CDR2 YSYEKL. Trimming took 1 base from V and 2 from J, leaving 14 bases between them. Clones were read by immunoSEQ multiplex PCR, and TCRdb kept only the in-frame ones, dropping some. Here the sample spans about 89,000 clones, around nine tenths being singletons. Sequenced input: blood. The V gene is TRBV4-1, the J gene TRBJ1-2, with D tentatively TRBD1 (5 bases). This TCR was recovered from a man aged 25-45 years in good health. The CDR3 protein is CASSQGPGRENYGYTF. In DNA, the CDR3 is TGCGCCAGCAGCCAAGGGCCGGGACGAGAAAACTATGGCTACACCTTC.